This T cell receptor beta chain was sequenced for a study of cytomegalovirus exposure and HLA in healthy donors. The PCR had 60 Vbeta and 13 Jbeta primers. TCRdb's table, derived via immunoSEQ multiplex PCR, lists solely in-frame clones and lacks some. The sample comprises some 160,000 clones, approximately 80% of which are singletons, and more than 1.5% rests with the top ten. Study-level results: A few CMV-associated chains proved CMV antigen-specific in vitro. In a later analysis, TCR association rates varied by HLA locus: DRB1 most, HLA-C fewest. It was reported in a later analysis that an Asian-associated ancestry cluster showed fewer N-insertions than the approximately 670-donor mean. Available immune exposure information was restricted to CMV serostatus only.

This CDR3 comprises 15 residues. The V gene's germline CDR1 is SEHNR and CDR2 FQNEAQ (reference sequence). Trimming pared 5 bases from V and 5 bases from J, leaving 18 bases between. In this sample, this clone turned up a few times. Its antigen is still unknown. Material for sequencing was PBMCs. This receptor was identified in a woman under 30 in good health and CMV-seronegative. This chain connects TRBV7-9 to TRBJ1-2; perhaps TRBD1 as D (6 bases). This CDR3 is CASSGGGRQLYGYTF. The DNA of the CDR3 is TGTGCCAGCAGCGGTGGGGGCAGACAATTATATGGCTACACCTTC.